This T cell receptor beta chain was recorded in a study of blood T cell repertoires in COVID-19. Sequencing used immunoSEQ multiplex PCR; TCRdb keeps in-frame clones, though not all of them. The sample records 380,000 or so clones, approximately 77% being singletons. Germline CDR1 reads SNHLY; CDR2 reads FYNNEI. The CDR3 length is 15 residues. The V segment lost 5 bases and the J segment 4 bases; nucleotides outside the gene matches: 8. The count of this clone is one. Sequencing was carried out using peripheral blood. This chain links TRBV2 with TRBJ1-5, with 7 positions matching TRBD1. The clonotype comes from a human donor with acute or convalescent COVID-19. The donor label of this sample is uncertain. CDR3 coding DNA: TGTGCCAGCAGTCCGGCAGGGGGTAGGAATCAGCCCCAGCATTTT. Translated: CASSPAGGRNQPQHF.